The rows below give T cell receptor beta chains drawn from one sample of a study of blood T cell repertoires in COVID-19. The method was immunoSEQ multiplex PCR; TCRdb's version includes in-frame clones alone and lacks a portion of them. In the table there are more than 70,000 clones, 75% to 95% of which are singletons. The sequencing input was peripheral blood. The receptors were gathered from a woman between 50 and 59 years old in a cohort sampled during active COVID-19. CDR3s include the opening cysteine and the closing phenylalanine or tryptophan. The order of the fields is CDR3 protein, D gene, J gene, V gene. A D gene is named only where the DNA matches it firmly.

cdr3_aa: CAISGRTGNDEQYF
d_call: TRBD1
j_call: TRBJ2-7
v_call: TRBV10-3

cdr3_aa: CATSDMTSGRRDEQFF
d_call: TRBD2
j_call: TRBJ2-1
v_call: TRBV24-1

cdr3_aa: CASSSDPGGTEAFF
d_call: NA
j_call: TRBJ1-1
v_call: TRBV5-1

cdr3_aa: CASKKTGDQPQHF
d_call: TRBD1
j_call: TRBJ1-5
v_call: TRBV6-5

cdr3_aa: CASSVGSTGETQYF
d_call: NA
j_call: TRBJ2-5
v_call: TRBV2

cdr3_aa: CASSPENRNEKLFF
d_call: NA
j_call: TRBJ1-4
v_call: TRBV19

cdr3_aa: CASSLGLAGDQETQYF
d_call: TRBD2
j_call: TRBJ2-5
v_call: TRBV5-1

cdr3_aa: CASSRQGYEQYF
d_call: NA
j_call: TRBJ2-7
v_call: TRBV2

cdr3_aa: CASSPSPGQRATEAFF
d_call: TRBD1
j_call: TRBJ1-1
v_call: TRBV9

cdr3_aa: CASSMRGTGSGNTIYF
d_call: TRBD1
j_call: TRBJ1-3
v_call: TRBV19

cdr3_aa: CASSLLGSDSPLHF
d_call: NA
j_call: TRBJ1-6
v_call: TRBV7-3

cdr3_aa: CAVSRAIGETQYF
d_call: NA
j_call: TRBJ2-5
v_call: TRBV15

cdr3_aa: CASSLKNGHFQETQYF
d_call: NA
j_call: TRBJ2-5
v_call: TRBV7-9

cdr3_aa: CASSFSSGSGANVLTF
d_call: NA
j_call: TRBJ2-6
v_call: TRBV5-1

cdr3_aa: CASSLAGRNEQFF
d_call: TRBD2
j_call: TRBJ2-1
v_call: TRBV11-3

cdr3_aa: CASSLDIGGGADTEAFF
d_call: TRBD1
j_call: TRBJ1-1
v_call: TRBV11-3

cdr3_aa: CASSRYGTSYEQYF
d_call: NA
j_call: TRBJ2-7
v_call: TRBV7-2

cdr3_aa: CASSYGAVSSGNTIYF
d_call: NA
j_call: TRBJ1-3
v_call: TRBV6-5

cdr3_aa: CASSRGSSVSTDTQYF
d_call: TRBD2
j_call: TRBJ2-3
v_call: TRBV11-2

cdr3_aa: CASSDGTGGWTEAFF
d_call: TRBD1
j_call: TRBJ1-1
v_call: TRBV6-5

cdr3_aa: CASSPDAGVGGNTIYF
d_call: NA
j_call: TRBJ1-3
v_call: TRBV5-4

cdr3_aa: CATSGGTSGSHEQYF
d_call: TRBD2
j_call: TRBJ2-7
v_call: TRBV24-1

cdr3_aa: CASSLGLRPYEQYF
d_call: NA
j_call: TRBJ2-7
v_call: TRBV11-3

cdr3_aa: CATSVRELRNSPLHF
d_call: NA
j_call: TRBJ1-6
v_call: TRBV15